The present entry profiles one T cell receptor (beta chain) with its context. The CDR3 length is 14 residues. V was cut by 4 bases and J by 1 base, with 9 bases left in between. CDR1 is MNHEY and CDR2 is SVGAGI in the germline V gene. PCR employed 60 Vbeta and 13 Jbeta primers. The method was immunoSEQ multiplex PCR; TCRdb's version includes in-frame clones alone and lacks a portion of them. The sample includes 110,000 to 150,000 clones, 70% of them seen just once. The sample is drawn from a study of cytomegalovirus exposure and HLA in healthy donors. The clonotype was recovered from a woman aged 60 to 75 in good health and CMV-seropositive. Sequencing used PBMCs. The V call is TRBV6-5, the J call TRBJ2-3, with D possibly matching TRBD2 (6 bases). The CDR3 loop is CASSFPGGTDTQYF. CDR3 nucleotide sequence: TGTGCCAGCAGTTTTCCGGGAGGCACAGATACGCAGTATTTT.